This T cell receptor (beta chain) derives from a study of T cells in Graves' hyperthyroidism and ophthalmopathy. General observations from the study: Blood also carried most thyroid clonotypes expanded above 0.001.

What was amplified from RNA transcripts were TCR beta CDR3 regions. During a first-round RT-PCR of the TCR CDR3, the HTBI primer set was used. TCRdb used MiXCR to reprocess the multiplex PCR reads, holding one entry per CDR3 protein. Among about 290,000 distinct CDR3 sequences listed, 10% to 15% were seen once. Points on this clonotype: No antigen is known for it.

Trimming stripped 5 bases from V and 6 bases from J, with 13 bases between. The CDR3 covers 13 residues. The germline V gene has CDR1 LNHDA and CDR2 SQIVND (reference sequence). This clonotype was obtained from a woman aged 30 to 39 with Graves' hyperthyroidism that later progressed to Graves' ophthalmopathy. The sample comprised blood. The chain couples TRBV19 to TRBJ2-5; a possible D gene is TRBD2 (5 bases). CDR3 sequence reads: CASSPPGRQTQYF. CDR3 nucleotides: TGTGCCAGTAGTCCCCCTGGGAGACAGACCCAGTACTTC.